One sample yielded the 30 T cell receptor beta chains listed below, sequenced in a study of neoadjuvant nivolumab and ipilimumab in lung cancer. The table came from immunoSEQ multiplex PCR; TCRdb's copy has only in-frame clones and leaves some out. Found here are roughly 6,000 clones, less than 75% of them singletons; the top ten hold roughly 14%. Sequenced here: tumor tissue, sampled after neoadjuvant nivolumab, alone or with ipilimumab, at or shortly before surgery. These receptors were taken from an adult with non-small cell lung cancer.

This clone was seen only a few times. The CDR3 here is CASSLFGTYTGELFF. CDR3 nucleotide sequence: TGCGCCAGCAGCTTGTTCGGGACTTACACCGGGGAGCTGTTTTTT. V usage is TRBV5-1 and J usage is TRBJ2-2; TRBD2 might be the D (6 bases). Trimming stripped 1 base from V and 3 bases from J, with 10 bases between. Per germline, CDR1 SGHRS and CDR2 YFSETQ. The CDR3 contains 15 residues. Together with reference TRBV5-1 and TRBJ2-2, the CDR3 gives the full variable domain: KAGVTQTPRYLIKTRGQQVTLSCSPISGHRSVSWYQQTPGQGLQFLFEYFSETQRNKGNFPGRFSGRQFSNSRSEMNVSTLELGDSALYLCASSLFGTYTGELFFGEGSRLTVL.

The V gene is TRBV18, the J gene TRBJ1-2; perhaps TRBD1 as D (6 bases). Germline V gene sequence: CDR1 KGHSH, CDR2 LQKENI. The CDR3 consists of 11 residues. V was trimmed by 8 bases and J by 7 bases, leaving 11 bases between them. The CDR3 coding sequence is TGTGCCAGCACGAACAGGGCTGGCTACACCTTC. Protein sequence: CASTNRAGYTF. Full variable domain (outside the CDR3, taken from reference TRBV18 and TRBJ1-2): NAGVMQNPRHLVRRRGQEARLRCSPMKGHSHVYWYRQLPEEGLKFMVYLQKENIIDESGMPKERFSAEFPKEGPSILRIQQVVRGDSAAYFCASTNRAGYTFGSGTRLTVV.

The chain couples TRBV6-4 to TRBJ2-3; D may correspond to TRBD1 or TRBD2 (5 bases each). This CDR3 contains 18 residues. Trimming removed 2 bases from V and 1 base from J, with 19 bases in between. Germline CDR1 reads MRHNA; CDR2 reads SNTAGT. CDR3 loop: CASSDGFIGQGGTDTQYF. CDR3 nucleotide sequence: TGTGCCAGCAGTGACGGGTTCATCGGGCAGGGAGGCACAGATACGCAGTATTTT.

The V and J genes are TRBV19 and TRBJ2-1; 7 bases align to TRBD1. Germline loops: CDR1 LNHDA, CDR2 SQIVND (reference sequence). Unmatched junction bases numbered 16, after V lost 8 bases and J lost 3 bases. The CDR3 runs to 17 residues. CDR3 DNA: TGTGCCAGTCACGCCCCGGGACAGATGAGGGGCTACAATGAGCAGTTCTTC. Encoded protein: CASHAPGQMRGYNEQFF.

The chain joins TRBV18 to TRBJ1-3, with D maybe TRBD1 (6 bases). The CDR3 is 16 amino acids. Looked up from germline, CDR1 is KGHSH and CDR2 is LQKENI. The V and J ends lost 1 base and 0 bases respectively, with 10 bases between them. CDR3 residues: CASSPRTAGSGNTIYF. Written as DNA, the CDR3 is TGTGCCAGCTCACCACGGACAGCGGGCTCTGGAAACACCATATATTTT.

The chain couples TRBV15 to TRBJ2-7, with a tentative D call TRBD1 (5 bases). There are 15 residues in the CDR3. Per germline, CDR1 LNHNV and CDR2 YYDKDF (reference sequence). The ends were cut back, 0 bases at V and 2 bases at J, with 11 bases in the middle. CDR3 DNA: TGTGCCACCAGCAGAGATGCGGACAAGACCTACGAGCAGTACTTC. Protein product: CATSRDADKTYEQYF.

This CDR3 reads CASSRSGQPQHF. The CDR3 DNA is TGTGCCAGCAGCCGGTCGGGTCAGCCCCAGCATTTT. The gene calls are TRBV28 and TRBJ1-5; no clear D. V was clipped by 6 bases and J by 6 bases, with 9 bases between them. The germline V gene encodes CDR1 MDHEN and CDR2 SYDVKM. This CDR3 contains 12 residues.

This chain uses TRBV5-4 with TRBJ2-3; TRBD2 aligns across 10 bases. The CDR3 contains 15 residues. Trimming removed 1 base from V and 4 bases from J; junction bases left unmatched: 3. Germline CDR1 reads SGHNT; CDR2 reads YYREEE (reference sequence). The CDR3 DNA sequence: TGTGCCAGCAGCTTGTGGACTAGCGGCTCAGATACGCAGTATTTT. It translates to CASSLWTSGSDTQYF.

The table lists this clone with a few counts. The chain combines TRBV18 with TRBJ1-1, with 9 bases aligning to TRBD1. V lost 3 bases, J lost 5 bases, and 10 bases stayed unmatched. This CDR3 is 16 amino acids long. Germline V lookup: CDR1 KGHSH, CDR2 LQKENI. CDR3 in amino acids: CASSPNRDREGTEAFF. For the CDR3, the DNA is TGTGCCAGCTCACCGAACAGGGACAGGGAGGGGACTGAAGCTTTCTTT.

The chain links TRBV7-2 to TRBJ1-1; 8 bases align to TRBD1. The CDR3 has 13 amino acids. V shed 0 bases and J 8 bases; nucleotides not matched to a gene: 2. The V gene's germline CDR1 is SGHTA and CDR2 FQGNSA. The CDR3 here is CASSLAWDREAFF. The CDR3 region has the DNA TGTGCCAGCAGCTTAGCTTGGGACAGGGAAGCTTTCTTT.

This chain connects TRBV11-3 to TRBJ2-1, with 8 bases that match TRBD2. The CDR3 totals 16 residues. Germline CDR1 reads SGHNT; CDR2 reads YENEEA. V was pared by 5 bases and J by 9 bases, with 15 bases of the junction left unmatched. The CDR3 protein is CASSPSGSYVNSEQFF. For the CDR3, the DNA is TGTGCCAGCAGCCCAAGCGGGAGTTATGTTAATAGTGAGCAGTTCTTC.

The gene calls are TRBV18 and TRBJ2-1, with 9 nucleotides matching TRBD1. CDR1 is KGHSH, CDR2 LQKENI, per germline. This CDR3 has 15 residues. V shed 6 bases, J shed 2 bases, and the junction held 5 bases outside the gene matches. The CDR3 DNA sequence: TGTGCCAGCTCGTCCGGGACAGGGACCTACAATGAGCAGTTCTTC. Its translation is CASSSGTGTYNEQFF. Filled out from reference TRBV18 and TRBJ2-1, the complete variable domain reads NAGVMQNPRHLVRRRGQEARLRCSPMKGHSHVYWYRQLPEEGLKFMVYLQKENIIDESGMPKERFSAEFPKEGPSILRIQQVVRGDSAAYFCASSSGTGTYNEQFFGPGTRLTVL.

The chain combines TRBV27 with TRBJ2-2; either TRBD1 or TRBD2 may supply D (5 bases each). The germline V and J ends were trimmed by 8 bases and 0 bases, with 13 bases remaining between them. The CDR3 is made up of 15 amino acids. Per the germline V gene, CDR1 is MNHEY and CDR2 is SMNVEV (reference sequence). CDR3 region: CASAGTVSNTGELFF. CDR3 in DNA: TGTGCCAGCGCAGGGACGGTTTCGAACACCGGGGAGCTGTTTTTT.

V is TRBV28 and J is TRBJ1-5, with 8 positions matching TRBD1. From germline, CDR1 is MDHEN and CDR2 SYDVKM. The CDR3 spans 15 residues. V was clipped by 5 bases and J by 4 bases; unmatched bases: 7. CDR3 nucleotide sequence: TGTGCCAGCAGTGAGCAGGGGGCGGCGAATCAGCCCCAGCATTTT. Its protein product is CASSEQGAANQPQHF.

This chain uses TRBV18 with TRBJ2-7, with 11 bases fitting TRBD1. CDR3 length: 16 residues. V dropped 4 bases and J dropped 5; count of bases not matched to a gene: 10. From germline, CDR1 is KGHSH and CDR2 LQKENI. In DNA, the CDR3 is TGTGCCAGCTCACTTTCACCCGGGACAGGGGGAAACGAGCAGTACTTC. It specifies CASSLSPGTGGNEQYF.

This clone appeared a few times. CDR3 region: CSGRVNTEAFF. The CDR3 DNA sequence: TGCAGCGGCAGGGTAAACACTGAAGCTTTCTTT. The chain combines TRBV29-1 with TRBJ1-1, with a weak D call TRBD1 (5 bases). This CDR3 region has 11 residues. Germline CDR1 and CDR2: SQVTM and ANQGSEA. V dropped 7 bases and J dropped 2 bases, with 8 bases sitting between them.

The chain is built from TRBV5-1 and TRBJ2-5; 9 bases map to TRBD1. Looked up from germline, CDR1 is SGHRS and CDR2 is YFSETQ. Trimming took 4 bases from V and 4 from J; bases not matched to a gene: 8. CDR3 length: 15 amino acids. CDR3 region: CASSVATGGGETQYF. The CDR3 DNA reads TGCGCCAGCAGCGTGGCTACAGGGGGCGGAGAGACCCAGTACTTC.

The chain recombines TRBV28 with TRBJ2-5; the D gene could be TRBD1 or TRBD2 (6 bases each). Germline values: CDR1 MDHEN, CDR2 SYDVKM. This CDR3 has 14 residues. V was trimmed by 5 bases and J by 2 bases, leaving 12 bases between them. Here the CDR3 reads CASSLRGVQETQYF. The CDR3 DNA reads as TGTGCCAGCAGTCTAAGGGGGGTACAAGAGACCCAGTACTTC.

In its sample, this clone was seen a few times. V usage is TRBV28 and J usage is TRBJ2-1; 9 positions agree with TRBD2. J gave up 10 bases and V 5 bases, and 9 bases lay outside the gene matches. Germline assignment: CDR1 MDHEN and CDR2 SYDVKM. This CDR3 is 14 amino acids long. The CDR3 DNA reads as TGTGCCAGCAGTCTTAGCGGGAGAAGGAAGGAGCAGTTCTTC. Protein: CASSLSGRRKEQFF.

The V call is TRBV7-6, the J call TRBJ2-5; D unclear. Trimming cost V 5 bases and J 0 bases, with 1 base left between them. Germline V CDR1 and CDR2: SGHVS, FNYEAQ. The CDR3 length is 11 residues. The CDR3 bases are TGTGCCAGCAGCAACCAAGAGACCCAGTACTTC. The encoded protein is CASSNQETQYF.

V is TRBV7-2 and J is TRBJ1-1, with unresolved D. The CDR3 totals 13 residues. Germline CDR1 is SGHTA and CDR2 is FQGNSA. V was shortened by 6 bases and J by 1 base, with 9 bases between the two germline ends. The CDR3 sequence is CASSGQRNTEAFF. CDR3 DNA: TGTGCCAGCAGTGGGCAGAGGAACACTGAAGCTTTCTTT.

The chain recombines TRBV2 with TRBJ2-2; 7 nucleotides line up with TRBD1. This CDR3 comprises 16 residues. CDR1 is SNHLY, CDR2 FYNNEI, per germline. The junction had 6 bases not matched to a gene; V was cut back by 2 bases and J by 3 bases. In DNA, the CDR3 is TGTGCCAGCAGTGAATGGAGAGGGGGCGACACCGGGGAGCTGTTTTTT. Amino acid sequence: CASSEWRGGDTGELFF.

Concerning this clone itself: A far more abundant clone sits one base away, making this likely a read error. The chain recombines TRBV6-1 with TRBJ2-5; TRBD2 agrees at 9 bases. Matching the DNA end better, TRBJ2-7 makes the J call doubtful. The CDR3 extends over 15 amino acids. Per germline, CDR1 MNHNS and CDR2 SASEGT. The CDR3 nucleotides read TGTGCCAGCAGTGAGCTGGATAGCGGGAGTTACGAGCAGTACTTC. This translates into CASSELDSGSYEQYF.

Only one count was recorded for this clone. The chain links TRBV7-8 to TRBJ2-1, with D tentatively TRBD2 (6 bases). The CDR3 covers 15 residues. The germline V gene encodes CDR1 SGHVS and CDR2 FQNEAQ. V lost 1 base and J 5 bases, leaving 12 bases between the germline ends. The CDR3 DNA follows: TGTGCCAGCAGCTTAGGCGGGACCACCGACAATGAGCAGTTCTTC. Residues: CASSLGGTTDNEQFF.

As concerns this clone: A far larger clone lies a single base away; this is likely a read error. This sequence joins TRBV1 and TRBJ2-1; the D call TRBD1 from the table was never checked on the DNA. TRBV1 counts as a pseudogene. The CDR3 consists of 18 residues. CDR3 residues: CTSSQDSWGRGRGNEQFF. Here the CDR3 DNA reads TGCACCAGCAGCCAAGATTCGTGGGGTCGGGGCAGGGGCAATGAGCAGTTCTTC.

The chain's CDR3 is CASSSQGSGGYTF. Here the CDR3 DNA reads TGTGCCAGCAGCTCACAGGGGTCCGGTGGCTACACCTTC. V gene TRBV9 combines with J gene TRBJ1-2, with 7 bases identical to TRBD1. In germline, CDR1 is SGDLS, CDR2 YYNGEE. Losses at the gene ends were 4 bases for V and 7 bases for J; bases not matched to a gene: 7. The CDR3 consists of 13 residues.

The chain's CDR3 is CASSPGNRGEKLFF. The DNA of the CDR3 is TGTGCCAGCTCACCAGGGAACCGTGGGGAAAAACTGTTTTTT. The rearrangement uses TRBV18 and TRBJ1-4; D remains unclear. Trimming removed 2 bases from V and 8 bases from J, with 12 bases in between. Germline V gives CDR1 KGHSH, CDR2 LQKENI. The CDR3 totals 14 residues. The whole variable domain, filled in from reference TRBV18 and TRBJ1-4, reads NAGVMQNPRHLVRRRGQEARLRCSPMKGHSHVYWYRQLPEEGLKFMVYLQKENIIDESGMPKERFSAEFPKEGPSILRIQQVVRGDSAAYFCASSPGNRGEKLFFGSGTQLSVL.

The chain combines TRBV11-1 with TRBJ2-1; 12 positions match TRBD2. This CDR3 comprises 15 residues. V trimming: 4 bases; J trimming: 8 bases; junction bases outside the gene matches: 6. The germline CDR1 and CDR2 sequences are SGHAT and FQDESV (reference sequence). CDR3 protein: CASSSRTSGIDEQFF. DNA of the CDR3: TGTGCCAGCAGCTCTAGGACTAGCGGGATCGATGAGCAGTTCTTC.

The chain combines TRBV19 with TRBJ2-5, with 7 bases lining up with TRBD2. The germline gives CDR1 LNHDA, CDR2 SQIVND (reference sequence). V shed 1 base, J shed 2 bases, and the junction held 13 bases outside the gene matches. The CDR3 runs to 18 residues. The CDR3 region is CASSIVYGGGWKQETQYF. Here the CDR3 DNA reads TGTGCCAGTAGTATAGTGTATGGCGGGGGTTGGAAACAAGAGACCCAGTACTTC.

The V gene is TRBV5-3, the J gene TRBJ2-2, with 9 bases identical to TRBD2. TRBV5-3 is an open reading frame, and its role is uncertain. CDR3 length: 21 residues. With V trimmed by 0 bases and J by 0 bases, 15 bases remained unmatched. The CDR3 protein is CARSLGRRLAVLNANTGELFF. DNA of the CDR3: TGTGCCAGAAGCTTGGGGAGGCGACTAGCGGTACTAAACGCGAACACCGGGGAGCTGTTTTTT.